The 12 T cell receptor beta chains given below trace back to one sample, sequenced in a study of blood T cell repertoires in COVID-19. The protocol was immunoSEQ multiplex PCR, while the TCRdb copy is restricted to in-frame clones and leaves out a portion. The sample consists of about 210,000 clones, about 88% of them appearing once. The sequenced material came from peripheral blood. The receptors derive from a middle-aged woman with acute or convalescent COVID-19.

The CDR3 coding sequence is TGTGCCAGCAGCGCGCTAAAGAACACTGAAGCTTTCTTT. Its translation: CASSALKNTEAFF. The chain joins TRBV9 to TRBJ1-1; D is unclear. The CDR3 loop spans 13 amino acids. Germline lookup yields CDR1 SGDLS and CDR2 YYNGEE. Trimming shortened V by 3 bases and J by 1 base, and 7 bases separated the two germline ends.

The CDR3 is CASSHPTGGSFGNQPQHF. DNA for the CDR3: TGCGCCAGCAGCCACCCGACAGGGGGCTCGTTCGGCAATCAGCCCCAGCATTTT. The chain carries TRBV4-1 and TRBJ1-5; 10 nucleotides align to TRBD1. This CDR3 is built from 18 residues. Germline V CDR1 and CDR2: MGHRA, YSYEKL. The V gene end was trimmed by 3 bases and the J gene end by 2 bases; junction bases not matched to a gene: 10.

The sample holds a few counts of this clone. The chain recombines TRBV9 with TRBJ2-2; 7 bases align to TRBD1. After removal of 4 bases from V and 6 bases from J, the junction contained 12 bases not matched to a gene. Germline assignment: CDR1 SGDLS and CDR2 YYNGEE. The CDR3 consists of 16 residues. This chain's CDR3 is CASSRHIPTGAGELFF. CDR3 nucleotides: TGTGCCAGCAGCCGACATATCCCCACAGGGGCCGGGGAGCTGTTTTTT.

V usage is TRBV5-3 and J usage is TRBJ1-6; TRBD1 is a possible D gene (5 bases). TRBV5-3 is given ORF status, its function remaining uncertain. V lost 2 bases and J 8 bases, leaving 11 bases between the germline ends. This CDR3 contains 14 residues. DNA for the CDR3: TGTGCCAGAAGCTTATCAGGGTCGGATTCACCCCTCCACTTT. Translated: CARSLSGSDSPLHF.

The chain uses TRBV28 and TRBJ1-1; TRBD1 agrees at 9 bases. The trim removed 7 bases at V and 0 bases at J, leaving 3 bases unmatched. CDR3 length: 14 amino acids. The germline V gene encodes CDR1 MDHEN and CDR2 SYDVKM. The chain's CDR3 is CASTQGAMNTEAFF. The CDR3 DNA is TGTGCCAGCACACAGGGGGCGATGAACACTGAAGCTTTCTTT.

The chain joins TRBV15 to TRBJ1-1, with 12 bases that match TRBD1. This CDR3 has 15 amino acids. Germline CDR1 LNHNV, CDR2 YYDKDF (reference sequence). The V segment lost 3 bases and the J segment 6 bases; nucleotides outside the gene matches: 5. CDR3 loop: CATSRGQGAIPEAFF. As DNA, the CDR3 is TGTGCCACCAGCAGGGGACAGGGGGCAATACCTGAAGCTTTCTTT. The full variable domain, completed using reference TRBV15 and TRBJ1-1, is DAMVIQNPRYQVTQFGKPVTLSCSQTLNHNVMYWYQQKSSQAPKLLFHYYDKDFNNEADTPDNFQSRRPNTSFCFLDIRSPGLGDTAMYLCATSRGQGAIPEAFFGQGTRLTVV.

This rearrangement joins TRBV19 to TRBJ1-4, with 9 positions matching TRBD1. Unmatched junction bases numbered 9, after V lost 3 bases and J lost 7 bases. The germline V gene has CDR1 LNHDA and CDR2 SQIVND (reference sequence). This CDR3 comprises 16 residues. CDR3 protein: CASSIGTGRSVEKLFF. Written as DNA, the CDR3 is TGTGCCAGTAGTATTGGGACAGGGAGGAGCGTTGAAAAACTGTTTTTT.

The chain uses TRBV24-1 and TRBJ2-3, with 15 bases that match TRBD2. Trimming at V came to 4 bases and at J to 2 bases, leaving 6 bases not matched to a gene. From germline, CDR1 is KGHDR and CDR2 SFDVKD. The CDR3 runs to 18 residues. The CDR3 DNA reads TGTGCCACCAGTGACCCGGGACTAGCGGGGGGCAACACAGATACGCAGTATTTT. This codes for CATSDPGLAGGNTDTQYF.

As DNA, the CDR3 is TGTGCCAGCAGCTCCCAGGGGGGTCACTCACCCCTCCACTTT. Amino acids: CASSSQGGHSPLHF. V gene TRBV5-5 combines with J gene TRBJ1-6, with TRBD1 matching over 7 bases. The CDR3 contains 14 residues. V gave up 3 bases and J gave up 10 bases; unmatched junction bases: 7. CDR1 SGHKS and CDR2 YYEKEE come from the germline V gene (reference sequence). The full variable domain, with the rest looked up from reference TRBV5-5 and TRBJ1-6, is DAGVTQSPTHLIKTRGQQVTLRCSPISGHKSVSWYQQVLGQGPQFIFQYYEKEERGRGNFPDRFSARQFPNYSSELNVNALLLGDSALYLCASSSQGGHSPLHFGNGTRLTVT.

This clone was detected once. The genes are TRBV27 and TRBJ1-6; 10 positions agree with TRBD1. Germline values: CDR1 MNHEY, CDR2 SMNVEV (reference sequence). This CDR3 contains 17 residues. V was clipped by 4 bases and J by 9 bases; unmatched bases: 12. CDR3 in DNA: TGTGCCAGCAGTTCCACCGGGACAGGGGTTGTCGGTTCACCCCTCCACTTT. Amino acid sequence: CASSSTGTGVVGSPLHF.

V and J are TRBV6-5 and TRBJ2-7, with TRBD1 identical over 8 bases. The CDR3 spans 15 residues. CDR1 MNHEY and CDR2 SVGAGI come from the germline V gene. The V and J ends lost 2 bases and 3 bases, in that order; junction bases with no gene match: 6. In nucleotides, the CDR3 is TGTGCCAGCAGTTACGGGCAGGGGGCCCTCTACGAGCAGTACGTC. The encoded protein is CASSYGQGALYEQYV.

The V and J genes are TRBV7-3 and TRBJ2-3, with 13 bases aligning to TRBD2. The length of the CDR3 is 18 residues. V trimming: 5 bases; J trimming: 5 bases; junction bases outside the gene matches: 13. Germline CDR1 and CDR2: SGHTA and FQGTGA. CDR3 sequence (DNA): TGTGCCAGCAGCCTCGGACTAGCGGGGGCCTCGGGGGAAGATACGCAGTATTTT. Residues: CASSLGLAGASGEDTQYF.